The 21 T cell receptor beta chains in this list originate from one sample, sequenced in a study of monozygotic twins with inflammatory bowel disease. TCRdb re-called the 5' RACE reads, yielding one record per CDR3 amino acid sequence without DNA. The repertoire table contains a few hundred thousand distinct CDR3 sequences. The specimen sequenced was blood. The receptors here all came from a human donor with ulcerative colitis or Crohn's disease, or a healthy co-twin of an affected twin (not recorded which).

The chain uses TRBV4-3 and TRBJ1-3; TCRdb picks TRBD1, but there is no DNA to check that call. Looked up from germline, CDR1 is LGHNA and CDR2 is YSLEER. The CDR3 totals 18 residues. CDR3 amino acids: CASSLNPPDSGAGNTIYF.

The V call is TRBV20-1, the J call TRBJ1-1. This CDR3 is built from 13 residues. Germline CDR1 and CDR2: DFQATT and SNEGSKA (reference sequence). CDR3 in amino acids: CSALGVVNTEAFF.

This chain's CDR3 is CASSYLGTDTQYF. The chain carries TRBV6-5 and TRBJ2-3. CDR3 length equals 13 residues. Germline V CDR1 and CDR2: MNHEY, SVGAGI.

The rearrangement links TRBV28 to TRBJ2-7. CDR3 length equals 13 residues. The germline gives CDR1 MDHEN, CDR2 SYDVKM. CDR3 protein: CASSFWTTGEQYF.

The V and J genes are TRBV19 and TRBJ2-7; TCRdb outputs TRBD2, but without DNA this stays unchecked. The CDR3 extends over 15 amino acids. The V gene's germline CDR1 is LNHDA and CDR2 SQIVND (reference sequence). Here the CDR3 reads CASSIGTLLATEQYF.

V and J are TRBV7-2 and TRBJ2-4; TCRdb's assignment of TRBD1 cannot be checked, as there is no DNA. Germline assignment: CDR1 SGHTA and CDR2 FQGNSA. There are 17 residues in the CDR3. This CDR3 reads CASSLQGLTEAKNIQYF. The variable domain in full, completed from reference TRBV7-2 and TRBJ2-4, reads GAGVSQSPSNKVTEKGKDVELRCDPISGHTALYWYRQSLGQGLEFLIYFQGNSAPDKSGLPSDRFSAERTGGSVSTLTIQRTQQEDSAVYLCASSLQGLTEAKNIQYFGAGTRLSVL.

The chain employs TRBV6-5 and TRBJ2-7; TCRdb lists TRBD1, though no DNA is available to test this call. The CDR3 runs 13 residues. Germline CDR1 MNHEY, CDR2 SVGAGI. The CDR3 spells CASRPGQSYEQYF.

The chain joins TRBV11-2 to TRBJ1-3. The CDR3 is made up of 16 amino acids. Per germline, CDR1 SGHAT and CDR2 FQNNGV. This CDR3 reads CASSLYGRRSGNTIYF.

V is TRBV3-1 and J is TRBJ2-1; TCRdb designates TRBD1, a call that cannot be tested without DNA. The germline gives CDR1 LGHDT, CDR2 YNNKEL (reference sequence). CDR3 length: 19 amino acids. The CDR3 spells CASSSPGQEVRSSYNEQFF.

CDR3: CASSIGRAYEQYF. V usage is TRBV19 and J usage is TRBJ2-7. There are 13 residues in the CDR3. Germline CDR1 LNHDA, CDR2 SQIVND (reference sequence).

The V gene is TRBV20-1, the J gene TRBJ1-2. The germline V gene encodes CDR1 DFQATT and CDR2 SNEGSKA (reference sequence). The CDR3 consists of 13 residues. The CDR3 loop reads CSARDGSLGGYTF.

CDR3: CASSRRSGTEAFF. The chain joins TRBV11-2 to TRBJ1-1. Germline lookup yields CDR1 SGHAT and CDR2 FQNNGV. The CDR3 is 13 amino acids. The variable domain in full, completed from reference TRBV11-2 and TRBJ1-1, reads EAGVAQSPRYKIIEKRQSVAFWCNPISGHATLYWYQQILGQGPKLLIQFQNNGVVDDSQLPKDRFSAERLKGVDSTLKIQPAKLEDSAVYLCASSRRSGTEAFFGQGTRLTVV.

CDR3 residues: CASSLLGMETQYF. The V and J genes are TRBV12-3 or TRBV12-4 and TRBJ2-5. The CDR3 has 13 residues.

This chain links TRBV14 with TRBJ2-3; no DNA is available, so the TRBD1 call from TCRdb remains unchecked. This CDR3 comprises 14 residues. Germline V gene lookup returns CDR1 SGHDN and CDR2 FVKESK. The CDR3 sequence: CASSPRQFTDTQYF.

V is TRBV9 and J is TRBJ1-3; TCRdb reports TRBD1, a call that lacks DNA to check it against. Germline V gene data show CDR1 as SGDLS and CDR2 as YYNGEE. CDR3 length: 15 residues. The chain's CDR3 is CASSGRDGSGNTIYF.

The gene calls are TRBV20-1 and TRBJ2-7. This CDR3 contains 11 residues. Germline assignment: CDR1 DFQATT and CDR2 SNEGSKA (reference sequence). The CDR3: CSAGLAGEQYF.

The rearrangement uses TRBV29-1 and TRBJ1-2. The CDR3 totals 13 residues. CDR1 and CDR2 from the germline V gene are SQVTM and ANQGSEA. CDR3 residues: CSGSYDHRDGYTF. Looking up the rest from reference TRBV29-1 and TRBJ1-2 gives the full variable domain: SAVISQKPSRDICQRGTSLTIQCQVDSQVTMMFWYRQQPGQSLTLIATANQGSEATYESGFVIDKFPISRPNLTFSTLTVSNMSPEDSSIYLCSGSYDHRDGYTFGSGTRLTVV.

The genes are TRBV3-1 and TRBJ2-1; without DNA, the TCRdb call of TRBD1 cannot be checked. The CDR3 is 11 residues long. From germline, CDR1 is LGHDT and CDR2 YNNKEL (reference sequence). CDR3: CASSLRDRRIF.

This chain links TRBV6-1 with TRBJ2-7; TCRdb names TRBD1, which stays unverified in the absence of DNA. The CDR3 consists of 17 residues. Looked up from germline, CDR1 is MNHNS and CDR2 is SASEGT. Here the CDR3 reads CASSEARLGDRGREQYF.

The gene calls are TRBV7-3 and TRBJ1-1; TCRdb designates TRBD1, a call that cannot be tested without DNA. This CDR3 is built from 14 residues. Germline V lookup: CDR1 SGHTA, CDR2 FQGTGA. The CDR3 is CASSLGGPVSEAFF. Filled out from reference TRBV7-3 and TRBJ1-1, the complete variable domain reads GAGVSQTPSNKVTEKGKYVELRCDPISGHTALYWYRQSLGQGPEFLIYFQGTGAADDSGLPNDRFFAVRPEGSVSTLKIQRTERGDSAVYLCASSLGGPVSEAFFGQGTRLTVV.

The chain uses TRBV30 and TRBJ2-1; TCRdb selects TRBD1, and the lack of DNA leaves this call unchecked. Germline values: CDR1 GTSNPN, CDR2 SVGIG (reference sequence). This CDR3 has 11 amino acids. The CDR3 protein is CAWSSPHEQFF.